The clone carrying this TCR beta chain was detected many times. These data originate in a study of molecular identifiers for immune sequencing clone quantification. The CDR3 is 15 amino acids. CDR1 SGHNT and CDR2 YYREEE come from the germline V gene (reference sequence). V lost 2 bases to trimming and J lost 4 bases, with 15 bases between them. The sorting of naive CD8 T cells used the CD8+CD4-CCR7+CD45RA+ phenotype. With listed TCR primers and previously described methods, bulk TCR libraries were prepared. MiXCR was run by TCRdb on the PCR reads, yielding one entry per CDR3 protein. The sample contains about 640,000 distinct CDR3 sequences, less than 20% of which appear only once.

This receptor was obtained from a human donor in good health. Some libraries in this study had Jurkat cell RNA spiked in. The chain links TRBV5-4 to TRBJ1-1; D not certain. Sequenced: naive CD8+ T cells from blood, with Jurkat cell RNA spiked in. Subset indicated: FACS-sorted CD8+CD4-CCR7+CD45RA+ naive T cells. The CDR3 region is CASSFWAVPITEAFF. DNA for the CDR3: TGTGCCAGCAGCTTTTGGGCAGTCCCAATCACTGAAGCTTTCTTT.